A selection of T cell receptor beta chains follows, all from one sample in a study of OX40 agonist ivuxolimab in advanced cancers. TCRdb keeps only in-frame clones here, not all; method: immunoSEQ multiplex PCR. Among about 30,000 clones, 86% were seen once, and the ten largest hold roughly 25%. The material sequenced was CD4+ or CD8+ T cells sorted from blood, taken in a trial of the OX40 agonist ivuxolimab. Receptors originate from an adult with an advanced solid tumor such as melanoma, head and neck, liver or kidney cancer. CDR3s include the opening cysteine and the closing phenylalanine or tryptophan. The order of the fields is V gene, clone size, D gene, J gene, CDR3 protein, CDR3 DNA. D genes are given only for firm matches. Not every row has a clone size; where given, it reads once, few, many or a size class.

TRBV4-2	-	-	TRBJ2-7	CASSQGSGDYEQYF	TGTGCCAGCAGCCAAGGGTCAGGGGACTACGAGCAGTACTTC
TRBV6-6	-	-	TRBJ2-7	CASSSGTPYEQYF	TGTGCCAGCAGTTCCGGGACACCTTACGAGCAGTACTTC
TRBV7-2	-	TRBD2	TRBJ2-1	CTSSFLAGDYNEQFF	TGTACCAGCAGCTTTCTAGCGGGAGATTATAATGAGCAGTTCTTC
TRBV2	-	-	TRBJ1-4	CASSEGLGTNEKLFF	TGTGCCAGCAGTGAAGGTCTGGGTACTAATGAAAAACTGTTTTTT
TRBV7-6	-	-	TRBJ2-7	CASSPWGAGEQYF	TGTGCCAGCAGCCCGTGGGGGGCCGGCGAGCAGTACTTC
TRBV6-5	-	-	TRBJ2-7	CAAGAYEQYF	TGTGCCGCAGGGGCCTACGAGCAGTACTTC
TRBV5-6	-	-	TRBJ1-4	CASSLAGANEKLFF	TGTGCCAGCAGCTTGGCGGGTGCTAATGAAAAACTGTTTTTT
TRBV10-3	-	-	TRBJ2-1	CAISFGQYNEQFF	TGTGCCATCAGTTTCGGACAGTACAATGAGCAGTTCTTC
TRBV11-2	-	-	TRBJ2-5	CASSQDPEETQYF	TGTGCCAGCAGCCAGGACCCTGAAGAGACCCAGTACTTC
TRBV19	-	-	TRBJ2-7	CASSIPGPNYEQYF	TGTGCCAGTAGTATCCCGGGACCGAACTACGAGCAGTACTTC
TRBV7-9	-	TRBD1	TRBJ2-7	CASSPTGISYEQYF	TGTGCCAGCAGCCCGACAGGGATCTCCTACGAGCAGTACTTC
TRBV6-1	-	-	TRBJ1-3	CASDRTQLRGNTIYF	TGTGCCAGTGATAGGACACAGCTTCGAGGAAACACCATATATTTT
TRBV6-1	-	-	TRBJ2-6	CASSEISSGANVLTF	TGTGCCAGCAGTGAAATCAGCTCTGGGGCCAACGTCCTGACTTTC
TRBV5-1	-	-	TRBJ2-7	CASSGQGGRDPYEQYF	TGCGCCAGCAGCGGGCAGGGTGGAAGGGACCCCTACGAGCAGTACTTC
TRBV27	-	-	TRBJ2-7	CASSLTRAGYEQYF	TGTGCCAGCAGTTTAACCCGGGCCGGCTACGAGCAGTACTTC
TRBV5-4	-	-	TRBJ2-1	CASSLGEEQQAEQFF	TGTGCCAGCAGCTTAGGGGAGGAGCAACAGGCTGAGCAGTTCTTC
TRBV18	-	TRBD1	TRBJ2-5	CASSPPTGAKTQYF	TGTGCCAGCTCACCACCCACAGGGGCAAAGACCCAGTACTTC
TRBV13	-	-	TRBJ1-3	CASSLFGGIVGNTIYF	TGTGCCAGCAGCTTATTTGGGGGAATCGTAGGAAACACCATATATTTT
TRBV30	-	TRBD1	TRBJ1-2	CAWGQGALGEDGYTF	TGTGCCTGGGGACAGGGGGCCCTGGGGGAGGATGGCTACACCTTC
TRBV19	-	-	TRBJ2-1	CASSILTSSYNEQFF	TGTGCCAGTAGTATTCTGACTAGCTCCTACAATGAGCAGTTCTTC
TRBV28	few	TRBD1	TRBJ1-3	CASSFPSRGQSGNTIYF	TGTGCCAGCAGTTTCCCCTCCAGGGGGCAGAGTGGAAACACCATATATTTT
TRBV28	few	TRBD2	TRBJ2-1	CASSFDEGLAGKNNEQFF	TGTGCCAGCAGTTTCGATGAAGGACTAGCGGGAAAAAACAATGAGCAGTTCTTC
TRBV15	-	-	TRBJ1-4	CATSRKKTEDEKLFF	TGTGCCACCAGCAGAAAGAAAACGGAGGACGAAAAACTGTTTTTT
TRBV2	once	TRBD2	TRBJ2-7	CASSESGAGLFQQYF	TGTGCCAGCAGTGAAAGCGGGGCGGGCCTTTTCCAGCAGTACTTC
TRBV5-6	-	TRBD2	TRBJ2-5	CASSLAPSGRASETQYF	TGTGCCAGCAGCTTGGCCCCTAGCGGGAGGGCCAGCGAGACCCAGTACTTC
TRBV21-1	-	-	TRBJ2-7	CASRGQTHFYEQYF	TGTGCCAGCAGGGGCCAGACGCACTTCTACGAGCAGTACTTC
TRBV28	-	-	TRBJ2-7	CASSLAPPDRPLSYEQYF	TGTGCCAGCAGTTTAGCCCCACCCGATAGACCGTTATCCTACGAGCAGTACTTC
TRBV4-1	-	-	TRBJ2-7	CASSPTISGSYEQYF	TGCGCCAGCAGCCCCACGATTAGCGGTTCCTACGAGCAGTACTTC
TRBV30	-	-	TRBJ1-5	CAWNAGGNQPQHF	TGTGCCTGGAATGCAGGGGGCAATCAGCCCCAGCATTTT
TRBV30	few	TRBD2	TRBJ2-7	CAWSPGLANEQYF	TGTGCCTGGAGCCCGGGACTAGCGAACGAGCAGTACTTC
TRBV10-3	few	TRBD2	TRBJ2-7	CAITPGGEQYF	TGTGCCATCACTCCGGGAGGGGAGCAGTACTTC
TRBV9	-	TRBD2	TRBJ2-3	CASNLAGGPQDTQYF	TGTGCCAGCAACTTAGCGGGAGGGCCTCAAGATACGCAGTATTTT
TRBV9	-	-	TRBJ1-5	CASSVGLGLEPQHF	TGTGCCAGCAGCGTAGGCTTGGGGCTTGAGCCCCAGCATTTT
TRBV6-5	-	-	TRBJ2-7	CASSWDGSYEQYF	TGTGCCAGCAGTTGGGACGGCTCCTACGAGCAGTACTTC
TRBV9	-	TRBD1	TRBJ1-2	CASSPWGQGDGYTF	TGTGCCAGCAGCCCCTGGGGCCAGGGGGACGGCTACACCTTC
TRBV2	-	TRBD2	TRBJ2-7	CASSYAAGDTYEQYF	TGTGCCAGCAGTTACGCAGCGGGGGACACCTACGAGCAGTACTTC
TRBV11-3	once	-	TRBJ2-3	CASSSLSNTQYF	TGTGCCAGCAGCTCACTTTCCAATACGCAGTATTTT
TRBV29-1	-	-	TRBJ1-2	CSVEDLWGAEGYTF	TGCAGCGTTGAGGATCTATGGGGGGCGGAGGGCTACACCTTC
TRBV4-1	-	TRBD2	TRBJ2-1	CASSQDDGTSPRVEQFF	TGCGCCAGCAGTCAAGACGATGGGACTAGCCCCCGGGTGGAGCAGTTCTTC
TRBV7-9	-	TRBD2	TRBJ2-3	CASSFQSSGRAPDTQYF	TGTGCCAGCAGCTTTCAGTCAAGCGGGAGGGCCCCAGATACGCAGTATTTT
TRBV7-8	medium-sized	-	TRBJ2-4	CASSPTPTQNIQYF	TGTGCCAGCAGCCCCACCCCGACCCAAAACATTCAGTACTTC
TRBV29-1	-	-	TRBJ1-1	CSAKSRNEAFF	TGCAGCGCTAAAAGCCGTAATGAAGCTTTCTTT
TRBV11-3	-	-	TRBJ2-3	CASRSPRDTQYF	TGTGCCAGCAGATCCCCCCGGGATACGCAGTATTTT
TRBV20-1	-	-	TRBJ2-7	CSATGGYEQYF	TGCAGTGCCACCGGGGGCTACGAGCAGTACTTC
TRBV2	-	TRBD1	TRBJ1-1	CASSLGQVRTEAFF	TGTGCCAGCAGCTTAGGACAGGTGAGGACTGAAGCTTTCTTT
TRBV10-3	few	-	TRBJ1-2	CATNQGGGYGYTF	TGTGCCACCAACCAGGGTGGTGGGTATGGCTACACCTTC
TRBV27	-	-	TRBJ1-1	CASGPQGSTEAFF	TGTGCCAGCGGCCCCCAGGGATCCACTGAAGCTTTCTTT
TRBV5-1	-	TRBD2	TRBJ2-1	CASSSPTSGRSEQFF	TGCGCCAGCAGCTCCCCCACTAGCGGGAGAAGTGAGCAGTTCTTC
TRBV5-5	medium-sized	TRBD2	TRBJ2-3	CASSRTSGRLTDTQYF	TGTGCCAGCAGCAGGACTAGCGGGAGGCTCACAGATACGCAGTATTTT
TRBV11-3	-	TRBD2	TRBJ2-7	CASSFGGRGTAYEQYF	TGTGCCAGCAGCTTTGGTGGGAGGGGAACGGCTTACGAGCAGTACTTC
TRBV9	-	TRBD2	TRBJ2-1	CASSVSGLAGPSSYNEQFF	TGTGCCAGCAGCGTATCTGGACTAGCGGGCCCCAGCTCCTACAATGAGCAGTTCTTC
TRBV9	-	-	TRBJ1-6	CASNWGEPNSPLHF	TGTGCCAGCAATTGGGGGGAGCCCAATTCACCCCTCCACTTT
TRBV9	-	TRBD2	TRBJ2-1	CASSGTSGSTYNEQFF	TGTGCCAGCAGCGGGACTAGCGGGAGCACTTACAATGAGCAGTTCTTC
TRBV5-4	medium-sized	TRBD2	TRBJ2-3	CASSLGAGGPTDTQYF	TGTGCCAGCAGCTTAGGTGCGGGGGGGCCCACAGATACGCAGTATTTT
TRBV27	-	TRBD2	TRBJ2-1	CASSFGSGNNEQFF	TGTGCCAGCAGTTTTGGTAGCGGGAATAATGAGCAGTTCTTC
TRBV7-9	-	-	TRBJ2-7	CASSLDYEQYF	TGTGCCAGCAGCCTCGACTACGAGCAGTACTTC
TRBV27	few	TRBD1	TRBJ2-7	CASSLSRTGTGYEQYF	TGTGCCAGCAGTTTGTCGAGGACAGGAACAGGCTACGAGCAGTACTTC
TRBV29-1	-	TRBD1	TRBJ1-2	CSVEEGYRGQGDYGYTF	TGCAGCGTTGAAGAGGGGTACAGGGGGCAAGGGGACTATGGCTACACCTTC